The clone carrying this T cell receptor beta chain was seen more than once but under ten times. This sample is part of a study of blood T cells in healthy people across ages. Each donor was a healthy Caucasian individual from Russia, aged 6 to 90. It was with a sample-barcoded 5' primer and a J-beta primer mix that a second PCR of roughly 6 to 11 cycles was run. Each cDNA molecule was tagged by a template-switch adaptor that had 12 random nucleotides. TCRdb re-called the 5' RACE reads through MiXCR, storing one row per CDR3 protein. The sample includes about 1.6 million distinct CDR3 sequences, around 35% seen only once; the top ten take about 11%. From germline, CDR1 is LGHNA and CDR2 YNFKEQ. The CDR3 is made up of 17 amino acids. The ends lost 0 bases at V and 2 bases at J; junction bases unmatched: 2.

Source material: blood. This TCR was sampled from a woman in her twenties or thirties in good health. The chain recombines TRBV4-2 with TRBJ2-3; 13 nucleotides align to TRBD2. The CDR3, as DNA: TGTGCCAGCAGCCAAGAGACTAGCGGGGGGCACACAGATACGCAGTATTTT. Residues: CASSQETSGGHTDTQYF.